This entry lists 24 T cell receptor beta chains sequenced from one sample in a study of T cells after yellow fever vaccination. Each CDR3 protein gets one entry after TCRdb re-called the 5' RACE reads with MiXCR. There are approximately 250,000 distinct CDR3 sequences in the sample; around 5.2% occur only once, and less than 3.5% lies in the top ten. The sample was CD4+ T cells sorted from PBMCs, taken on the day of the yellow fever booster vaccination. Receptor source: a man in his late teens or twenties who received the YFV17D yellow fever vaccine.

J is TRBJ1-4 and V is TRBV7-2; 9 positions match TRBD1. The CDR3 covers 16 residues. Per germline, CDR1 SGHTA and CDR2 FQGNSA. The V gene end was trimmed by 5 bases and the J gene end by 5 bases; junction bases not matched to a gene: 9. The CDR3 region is CASSLMGTGLNEKLFF. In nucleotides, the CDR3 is TGTGCCAGCAGCCTAATGGGGACAGGGCTGAATGAAAAACTGTTTTTT.

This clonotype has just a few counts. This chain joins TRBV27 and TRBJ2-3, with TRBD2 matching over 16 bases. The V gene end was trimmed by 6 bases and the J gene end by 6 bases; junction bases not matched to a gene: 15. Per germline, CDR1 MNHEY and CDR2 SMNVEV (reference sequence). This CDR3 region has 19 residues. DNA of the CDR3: TGTGCCAGCAGCCACGGGACTAGCGGGGGGGCCGTCGGTGGGGATACGCAGTATTTT. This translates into CASSHGTSGGAVGGDTQYF.

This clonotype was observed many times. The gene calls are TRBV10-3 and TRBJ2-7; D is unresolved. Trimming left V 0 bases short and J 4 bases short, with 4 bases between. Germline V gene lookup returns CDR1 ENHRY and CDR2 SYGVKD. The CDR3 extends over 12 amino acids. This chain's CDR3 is CAISESGYEQYV. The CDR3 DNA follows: TGTGCCATCAGTGAGTCGGGGTACGAGCAGTACGTC.

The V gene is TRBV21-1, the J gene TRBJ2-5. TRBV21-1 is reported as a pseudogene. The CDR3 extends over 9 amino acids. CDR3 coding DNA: TGTGCCAGCAGGGAGACCCAGTACTTC. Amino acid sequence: CASRETQYF.

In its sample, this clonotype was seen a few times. CDR3 DNA sequence: TGTGCCAGCAGTTACGTGGGGGATCAGCCCCAGCATTTT. This encodes CASSYVGDQPQHF. This chain uses TRBV6-2 or TRBV6-3 with TRBJ1-5, with D possibly TRBD1 on 5 matching bases. Germline V gene lookup returns CDR1 MNHEY and CDR2 SVGEGT. V lost 2 bases to trimming and J lost 5 bases, with 7 bases between them. The CDR3 extends over 13 amino acids.

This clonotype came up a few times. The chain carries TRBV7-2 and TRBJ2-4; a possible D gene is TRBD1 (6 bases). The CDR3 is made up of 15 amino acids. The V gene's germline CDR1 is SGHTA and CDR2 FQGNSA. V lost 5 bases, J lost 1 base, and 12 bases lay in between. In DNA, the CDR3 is TGTGCCAGCAGCACACAGGGAGTGGCCAAAAACATTCAGTACTTC. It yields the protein CASSTQGVAKNIQYF. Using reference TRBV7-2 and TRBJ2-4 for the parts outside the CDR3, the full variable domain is GAGVSQSPSNKVTEKGKDVELRCDPISGHTALYWYRQSLGQGLEFLIYFQGNSAPDKSGLPSDRFSAERTGGSVSTLTIQRTQQEDSAVYLCASSTQGVAKNIQYFGAGTRLSVL.

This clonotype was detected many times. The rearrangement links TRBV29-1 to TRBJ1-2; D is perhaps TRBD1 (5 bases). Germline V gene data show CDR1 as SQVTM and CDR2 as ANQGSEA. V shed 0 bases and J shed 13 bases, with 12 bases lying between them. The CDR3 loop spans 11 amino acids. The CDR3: CSVEEGVISTF. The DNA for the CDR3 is TGCAGCGTTGAAGAAGGGGTTATCAGCACCTTC.

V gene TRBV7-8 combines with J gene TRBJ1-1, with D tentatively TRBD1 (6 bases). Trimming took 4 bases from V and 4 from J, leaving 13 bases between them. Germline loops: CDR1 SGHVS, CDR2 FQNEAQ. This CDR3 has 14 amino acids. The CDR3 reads CASSWGTGSTEAFF. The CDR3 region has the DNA TGTGCCAGCAGCTGGGGCACAGGGTCCACTGAAGCTTTCTTT. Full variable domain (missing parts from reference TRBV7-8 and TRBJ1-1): GAGVSQSPRYKVAKRGQDVALRCDPISGHVSLFWYQQALGQGPEFLTYFQNEAQLDKSGLPSDRFFAERPEGSVSTLKIQRTQQEDSAVYLCASSWGTGSTEAFFGQGTRLTVV.

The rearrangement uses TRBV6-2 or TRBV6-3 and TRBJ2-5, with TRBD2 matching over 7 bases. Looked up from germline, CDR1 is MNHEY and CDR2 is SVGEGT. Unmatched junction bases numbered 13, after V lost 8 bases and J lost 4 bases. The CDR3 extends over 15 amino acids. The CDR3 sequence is CASCPLSREGETQYF. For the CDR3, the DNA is TGTGCCAGCTGTCCCCTCTCCAGGGAGGGAGAGACCCAGTACTTC.

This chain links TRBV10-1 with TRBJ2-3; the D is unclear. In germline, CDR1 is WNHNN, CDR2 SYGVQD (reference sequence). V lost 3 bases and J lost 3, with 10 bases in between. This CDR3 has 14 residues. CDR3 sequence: CASSESWPTDTQYF. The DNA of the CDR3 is TGCGCCAGCAGTGAAAGCTGGCCAACAGATACGCAGTATTTT.

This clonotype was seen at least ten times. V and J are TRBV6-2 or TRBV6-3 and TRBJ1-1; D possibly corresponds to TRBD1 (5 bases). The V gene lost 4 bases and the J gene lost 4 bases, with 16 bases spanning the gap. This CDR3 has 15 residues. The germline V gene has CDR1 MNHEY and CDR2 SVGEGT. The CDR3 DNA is TGTGCCAGCAGTTCTGGTGACAGTTGGGTCACTGAAGCTTTCTTT. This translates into CASSSGDSWVTEAFF.

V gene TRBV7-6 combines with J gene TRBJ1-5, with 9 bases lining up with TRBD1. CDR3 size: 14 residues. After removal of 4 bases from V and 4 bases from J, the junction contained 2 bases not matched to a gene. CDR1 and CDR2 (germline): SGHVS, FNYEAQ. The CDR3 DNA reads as TGTGCCAGCAGCTCAGACAGGGGGAATCAGCCCCAGCATTTT. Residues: CASSSDRGNQPQHF.

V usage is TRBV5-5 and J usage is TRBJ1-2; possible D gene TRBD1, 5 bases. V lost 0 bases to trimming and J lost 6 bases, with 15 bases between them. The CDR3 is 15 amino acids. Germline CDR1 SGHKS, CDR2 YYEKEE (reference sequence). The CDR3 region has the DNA TGTGCCAGCAGCTTGGCCGTGGGGCGGGATCATGGCTACACCTTC. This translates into CASSLAVGRDHGYTF. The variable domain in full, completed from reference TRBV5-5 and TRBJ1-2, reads DAGVTQSPTHLIKTRGQQVTLRCSPISGHKSVSWYQQVLGQGPQFIFQYYEKEERGRGNFPDRFSARQFPNYSSELNVNALLLGDSALYLCASSLAVGRDHGYTFGSGTRLTVV.

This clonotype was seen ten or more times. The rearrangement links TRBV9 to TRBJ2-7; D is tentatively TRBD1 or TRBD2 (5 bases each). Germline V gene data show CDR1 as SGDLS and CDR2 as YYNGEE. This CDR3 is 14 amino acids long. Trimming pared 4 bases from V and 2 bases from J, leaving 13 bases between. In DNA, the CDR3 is TGTGCCAGCAGCACACGGGACGGACCCTACGAGCAGTACTTC. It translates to CASSTRDGPYEQYF.

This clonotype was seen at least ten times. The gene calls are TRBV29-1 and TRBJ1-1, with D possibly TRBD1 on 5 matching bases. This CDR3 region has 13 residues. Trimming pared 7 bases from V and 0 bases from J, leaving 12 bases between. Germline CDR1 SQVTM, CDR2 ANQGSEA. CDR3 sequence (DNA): TGCAGCGCCGCGCAGACAGTGAACACTGAAGCTTTCTTT. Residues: CSAAQTVNTEAFF. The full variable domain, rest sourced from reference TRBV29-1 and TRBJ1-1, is SAVISQKPSRDICQRGTSLTIQCQVDSQVTMMFWYRQQPGQSLTLIATANQGSEATYESGFVIDKFPISRPNLTFSTLTVSNMSPEDSSIYLCSAAQTVNTEAFFGQGTRLTVV.

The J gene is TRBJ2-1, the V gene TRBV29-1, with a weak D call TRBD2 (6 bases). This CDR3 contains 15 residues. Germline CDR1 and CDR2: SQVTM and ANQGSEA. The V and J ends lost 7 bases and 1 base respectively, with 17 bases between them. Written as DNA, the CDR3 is TGCAGCGGGGCAAAGACGGGGGTGTCCTACAATGAGCAGTTCTTC. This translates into CSGAKTGVSYNEQFF.

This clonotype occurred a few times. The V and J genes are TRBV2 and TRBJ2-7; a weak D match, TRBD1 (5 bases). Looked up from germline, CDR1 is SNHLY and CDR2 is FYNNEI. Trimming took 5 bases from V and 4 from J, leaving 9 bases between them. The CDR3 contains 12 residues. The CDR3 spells CASSSSGYEQYV. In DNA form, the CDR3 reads TGTGCCAGCAGTTCGTCAGGGTACGAGCAGTACGTC.

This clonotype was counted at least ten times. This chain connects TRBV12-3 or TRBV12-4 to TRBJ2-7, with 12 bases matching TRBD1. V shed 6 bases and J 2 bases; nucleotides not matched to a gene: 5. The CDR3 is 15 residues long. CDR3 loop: CASSPGTGGPYEQYV. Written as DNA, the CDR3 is TGTGCCAGCAGCCCGGGGACAGGGGGCCCCTACGAGCAGTACGTC.

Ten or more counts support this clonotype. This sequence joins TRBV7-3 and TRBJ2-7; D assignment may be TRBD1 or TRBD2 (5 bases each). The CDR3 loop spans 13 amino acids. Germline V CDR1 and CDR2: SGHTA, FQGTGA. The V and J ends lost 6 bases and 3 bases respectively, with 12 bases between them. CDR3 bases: TGTGCCAGCAGTTCAGGGACGCTCTACGAGCAGTACGTC. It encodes CASSSGTLYEQYV.

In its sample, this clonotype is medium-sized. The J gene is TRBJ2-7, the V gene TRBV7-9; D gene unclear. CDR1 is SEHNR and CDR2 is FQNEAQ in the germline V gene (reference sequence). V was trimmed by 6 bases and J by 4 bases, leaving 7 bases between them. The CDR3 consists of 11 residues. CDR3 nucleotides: TGTGCCAGCAGTAACCGTTACGAGCAGTACTTC. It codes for CASSNRYEQYF.

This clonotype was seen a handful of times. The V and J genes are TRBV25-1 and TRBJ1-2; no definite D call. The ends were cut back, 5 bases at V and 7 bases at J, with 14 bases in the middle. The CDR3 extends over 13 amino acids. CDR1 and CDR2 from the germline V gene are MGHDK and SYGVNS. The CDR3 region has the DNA TGTGCCAGCAGTCGGGGTTCGAGGGTTGGCTACACCTTC. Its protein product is CASSRGSRVGYTF.

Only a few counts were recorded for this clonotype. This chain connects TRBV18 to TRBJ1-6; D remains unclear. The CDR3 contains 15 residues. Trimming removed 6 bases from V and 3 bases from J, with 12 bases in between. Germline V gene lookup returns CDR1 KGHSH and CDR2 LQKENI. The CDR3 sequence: CASSSAFGYNSPLHF. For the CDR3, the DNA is TGTGCCAGCTCCTCGGCATTCGGCTATAATTCACCCCTCCACTTT.

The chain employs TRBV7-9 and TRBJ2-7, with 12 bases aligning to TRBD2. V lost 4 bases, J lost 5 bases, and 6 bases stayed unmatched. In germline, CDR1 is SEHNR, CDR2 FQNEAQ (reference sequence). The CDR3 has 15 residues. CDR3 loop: CASSSRLAGVHEQYF. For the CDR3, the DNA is TGTGCCAGCAGCTCCCGACTAGCGGGGGTCCACGAGCAGTACTTC. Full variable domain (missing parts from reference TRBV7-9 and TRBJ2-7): DTGVSQNPRHKITKRGQNVTFRCDPISEHNRLYWYRQTLGQGPEFLTYFQNEAQLEKSRLLSDRFSAERPKGSFSTLEIQRTEQGDSAMYLCASSSRLAGVHEQYFGPGTRLTVT.

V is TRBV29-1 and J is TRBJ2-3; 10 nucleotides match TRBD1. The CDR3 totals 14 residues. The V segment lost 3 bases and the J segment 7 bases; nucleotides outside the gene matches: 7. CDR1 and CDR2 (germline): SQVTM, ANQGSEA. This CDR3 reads CSVDRDRGHHTQYF. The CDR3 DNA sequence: TGCAGCGTTGACCGGGACAGGGGCCACCATACGCAGTATTTT.